This TCR beta chain is from a study of T cell changes during pregnancy in multiple sclerosis. The CDR3 runs 15 residues. Germline-derived CDR1 and CDR2 are SGHTA and FQGNSA. J was trimmed by 5 bases and V by 3 bases; bases with no gene match: 7. Data came from immunoSEQ multiplex PCR; TCRdb stores just in-frame clones and leaves some out. The sample yields under 100,000 clones, 85% to 95% seen once. This TCR derives from a female donor with multiple sclerosis, enrolled in a pregnancy study. The chain has TRBV7-2 and TRBJ1-5; TRBD1 matches at 7 bases. The specimen comprised peripheral blood, sampled in the third trimester of pregnancy. The DNA for the CDR3 is TGTGCCAGCAGCTTGACTTCGACAGGGTATCAGCCCCAGCATTTT. Protein sequence: CASSLTSTGYQPQHF. Full variable domain (remainder filled in from reference TRBV7-2 and TRBJ1-5): GAGVSQSPSNKVTEKGKDVELRCDPISGHTALYWYRQSLGQGLEFLIYFQGNSAPDKSGLPSDRFSAERTGGSVSTLTIQRTQQEDSAVYLCASSLTSTGYQPQHFGDGTRLSIL.